This TCR beta chain was recovered during a study of blood T cell repertoires in COVID-19. Sequencing was performed with immunoSEQ multiplex PCR; in TCRdb, only in-frame clones are kept and a portion is missing. The sample shows 130,000 to 150,000 clones, 81% of them seen only once. The CDR3 consists of 15 residues. Per the germline V gene, CDR1 is SGHVS and CDR2 is FQNEAQ. V lost 5 bases, J lost 9 bases, and 9 bases stayed unmatched. This receptor was taken from a human donor in a cohort sampled during active COVID-19. The V and J genes are TRBV7-8 and TRBJ1-6; TRBD1 aligns across 8 bases. The sequencing sample was made of peripheral blood. The CDR3 protein is CASSPTGTGGSPLHF. CDR3 coding DNA: TGTGCCAGCAGCCCAACGGGGACAGGCGGTTCACCCCTCCACTTT.